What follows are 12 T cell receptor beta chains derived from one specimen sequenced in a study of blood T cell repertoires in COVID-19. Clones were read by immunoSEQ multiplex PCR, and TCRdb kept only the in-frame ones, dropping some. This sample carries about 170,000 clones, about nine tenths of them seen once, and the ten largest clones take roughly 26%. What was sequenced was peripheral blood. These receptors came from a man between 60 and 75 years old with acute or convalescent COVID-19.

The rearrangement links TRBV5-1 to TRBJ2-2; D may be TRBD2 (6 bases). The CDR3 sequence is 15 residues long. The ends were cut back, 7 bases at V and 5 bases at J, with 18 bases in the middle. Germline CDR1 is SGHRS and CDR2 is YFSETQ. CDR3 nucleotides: TGCGCCAGCGCTCCTACGGGGGAGAGGACCGGGGAGCTGTTTTTT. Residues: CASAPTGERTGELFF.

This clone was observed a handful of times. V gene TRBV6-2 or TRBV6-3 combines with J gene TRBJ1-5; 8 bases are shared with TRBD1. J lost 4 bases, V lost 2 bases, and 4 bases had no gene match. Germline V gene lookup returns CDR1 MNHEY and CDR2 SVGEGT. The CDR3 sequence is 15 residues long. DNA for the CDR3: TGTGCCAGCAGTTACCCACAGGGGGAAAATCAGCCCCAGCATTTT. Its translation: CASSYPQGENQPQHF.

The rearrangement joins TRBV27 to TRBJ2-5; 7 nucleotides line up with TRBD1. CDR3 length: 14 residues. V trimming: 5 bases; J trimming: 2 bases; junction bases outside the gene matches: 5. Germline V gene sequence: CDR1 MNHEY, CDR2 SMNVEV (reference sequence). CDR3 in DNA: TGTGCCAGCAGTCCCTGGGACAGACAAGAGACCCAGTACTTC. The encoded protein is CASSPWDRQETQYF.

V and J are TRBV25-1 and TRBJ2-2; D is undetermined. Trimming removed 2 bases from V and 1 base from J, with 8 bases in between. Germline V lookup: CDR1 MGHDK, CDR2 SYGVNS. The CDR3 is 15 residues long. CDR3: CASSEQRWNTGELFF. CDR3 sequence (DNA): TGTGCCAGCAGTGAACAGCGATGGAACACCGGGGAGCTGTTTTTT.

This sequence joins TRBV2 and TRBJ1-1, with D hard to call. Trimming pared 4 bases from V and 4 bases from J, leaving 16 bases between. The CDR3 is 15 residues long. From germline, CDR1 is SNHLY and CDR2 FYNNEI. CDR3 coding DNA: TGTGCCAGCAGTGCCCTATCTTTGGGGAGCACTGAAGCTTTCTTT. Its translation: CASSALSLGSTEAFF.

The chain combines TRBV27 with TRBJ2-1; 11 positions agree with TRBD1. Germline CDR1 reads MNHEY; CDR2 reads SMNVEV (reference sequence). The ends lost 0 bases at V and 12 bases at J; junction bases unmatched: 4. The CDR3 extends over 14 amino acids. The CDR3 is CASSLSLDRGLQFF. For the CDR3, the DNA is TGTGCCAGCAGTTTATCCCTGGACAGGGGGCTGCAGTTCTTC.

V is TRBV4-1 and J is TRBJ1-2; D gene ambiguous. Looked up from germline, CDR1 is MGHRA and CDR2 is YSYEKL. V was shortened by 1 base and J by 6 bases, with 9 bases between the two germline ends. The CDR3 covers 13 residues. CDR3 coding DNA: TGCGCCAGCAGCCAAGGCCCGGGGAATGGCTACACCTTC. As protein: CASSQGPGNGYTF.

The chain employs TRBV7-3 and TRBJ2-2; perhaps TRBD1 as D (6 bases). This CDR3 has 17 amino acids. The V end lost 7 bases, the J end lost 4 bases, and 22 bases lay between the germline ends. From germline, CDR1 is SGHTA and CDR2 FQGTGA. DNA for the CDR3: TGTGCCAGCACCGAGACAGGCAAAGTTTCGAGCACCGGGGAGCTGTTTTTT. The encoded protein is CASTETGKVSSTGELFF.

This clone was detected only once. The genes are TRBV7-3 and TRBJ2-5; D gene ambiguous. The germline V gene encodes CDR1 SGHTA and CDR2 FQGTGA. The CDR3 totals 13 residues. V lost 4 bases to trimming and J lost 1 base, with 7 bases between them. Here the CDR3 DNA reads TGTGCCAGCAGCTCTTCTCCCCAAGAGACCCAGTACTTC. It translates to CASSSSPQETQYF.

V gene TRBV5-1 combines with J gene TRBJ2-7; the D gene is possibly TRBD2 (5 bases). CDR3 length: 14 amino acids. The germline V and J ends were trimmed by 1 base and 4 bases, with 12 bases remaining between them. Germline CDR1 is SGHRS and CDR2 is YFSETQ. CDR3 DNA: TGCGCCAGCAGCTTGAGGGCGGGCGCGTACGAGCAGTACGTC. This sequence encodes CASSLRAGAYEQYV.

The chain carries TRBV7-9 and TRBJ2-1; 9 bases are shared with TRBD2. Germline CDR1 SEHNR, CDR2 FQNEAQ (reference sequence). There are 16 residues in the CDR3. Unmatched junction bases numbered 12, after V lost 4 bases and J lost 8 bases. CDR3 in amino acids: CASSYGGSGSRDEQFF. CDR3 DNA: TGTGCCAGCAGCTACGGGGGTAGCGGGAGTAGGGATGAGCAGTTCTTC.

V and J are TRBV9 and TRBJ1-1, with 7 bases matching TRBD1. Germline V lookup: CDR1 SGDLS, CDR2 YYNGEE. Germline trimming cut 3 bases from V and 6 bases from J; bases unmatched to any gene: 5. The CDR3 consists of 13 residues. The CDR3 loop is CASSAGDRAEAFF. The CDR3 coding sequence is TGTGCCAGCAGCGCCGGGGACAGAGCTGAAGCTTTCTTT. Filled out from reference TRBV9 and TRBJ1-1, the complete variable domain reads DSGVTQTPKHLITATGQRVTLRCSPRSGDLSVYWYQQSLDQGLQFLIQYYNGEERAKGNILERFSAQQFPDLHSELNLSSLELGDSALYFCASSAGDRAEAFFGQGTRLTVV.